One sample yielded the 22 T cell receptor beta chains listed below, sequenced in a study of T-cell memory formation after mild COVID-19. TCRdb independently ran MiXCR on the 5' RACE reads; one entry per CDR3 protein. The sample shows more than 35,000 distinct CDR3 sequences, about 6.1% of them seen only once. The sample comprised PBMCs or a T cell subset sorted from them (not recorded which). The receptors were gathered from an adult who had mild COVID-19 (a few samples of this study predate the infection). Cell type and time point are not known.

The chain combines TRBV5-4 with TRBJ2-1; D is possibly TRBD1 or TRBD2 (5 bases each). V was clipped by 4 bases and J by 8 bases, with 19 bases between them. The CDR3 contains 15 residues. Germline V gene lookup returns CDR1 SGHNT and CDR2 YYREEE (reference sequence). The CDR3 is CASSPGVRDVYEQFF. The CDR3 coding sequence is TGTGCCAGCAGCCCGGGTGTCAGGGACGTTTATGAGCAGTTCTTC.

Many counts were recorded for this clonotype. The CDR3 DNA follows: TGTGCCAGCAGTCTCCCTTGGGGGAGAGAGACCCAGTACTTC. Its protein is CASSLPWGRETQYF. The chain couples TRBV12-3 or TRBV12-4 to TRBJ2-5; D may match TRBD1 or TRBD2 (5 bases each). This CDR3 region has 14 residues. V lost 5 bases to trimming and J lost 4 bases, with 14 bases between them.

This clonotype was seen more than once but under ten times. This chain joins TRBV30 and TRBJ2-6, with no clear D. This CDR3 spans 14 amino acids. In germline, CDR1 is GTSNPN, CDR2 SVGIG (reference sequence). The V and J ends lost 4 bases and 0 bases respectively, with 7 bases between them. The CDR3 DNA is TGTGCCTGGACATCCATCTCTGGGGCCAACGTCCTGACTTTC. The encoded protein is CAWTSISGANVLTF.

The chain combines TRBV5-1 with TRBJ2-7; 8 bases are shared with TRBD1. The germline gives CDR1 SGHRS, CDR2 YFSETQ. The J segment lost 6 bases and the V segment lost 2 bases, leaving 4 bases of the junction unmatched. CDR3 length: 13 residues. The CDR3: CASSFGQGSEQYF. The CDR3 bases are TGCGCCAGCAGCTTTGGACAGGGCAGCGAGCAGTACTTC.

The chain uses TRBV29-1 and TRBJ2-5; TRBD1 might be the D (7 bases). There are 14 residues in the CDR3. Germline values: CDR1 SQVTM, CDR2 ANQGSEA. V lost 7 bases and J lost 4, with 19 bases in between. The CDR3 reads CSGRIGGGGETQYF. CDR3 nucleotides: TGCAGCGGTAGGATAGGAGGGGGCGGAGAGACCCAGTACTTC.

As for this clonotype: This may be a read error, as it is one base from a much larger clone. The rearrangement links TRBV5-1 to TRBJ2-5; either TRBD1 or TRBD2 may supply D (6 bases each). Trimming shortened V by 3 bases and J by 4 bases, and 16 bases separated the two germline ends. This CDR3 is 15 amino acids long. Germline-derived CDR1 and CDR2 are SGHRS and YFSETQ. The CDR3 bases are TGCGCCAGCAGCTGGGCTGGGGGGCTGGGAGAGACCCAGTACTTC. This codes for CASSWAGGLGETQYF.

V is TRBV6-6 and J is TRBJ2-1, with 9 nucleotides matching TRBD1. Trimming took 6 bases from V and 5 from J; bases not matched to a gene: 11. Germline CDR1 reads MNHNY; CDR2 reads SVGAGI (reference sequence). The CDR3 consists of 16 residues. CDR3 in amino acids: CASRLRQGGRDNEQFF. The CDR3 DNA follows: TGTGCCAGCAGACTCCGACAGGGGGGACGGGACAATGAGCAGTTCTTC.

This clonotype was counted at least ten times. V usage is TRBV7-2 and J usage is TRBJ2-1; D ambiguous. Germline V lookup: CDR1 SGHTA, CDR2 FQGNSA. The CDR3 consists of 12 residues. V was pared by 4 bases and J by 9 bases, with 10 bases between. CDR3 region: CASSSPSAEQFF. CDR3 sequence (DNA): TGTGCCAGCAGCTCCCCTTCGGCTGAGCAGTTCTTC.

The table lists this clonotype with a few counts. This rearrangement joins TRBV18 to TRBJ2-1, with 8 nucleotides matching TRBD1. With V trimmed by 4 bases and J by 4 bases, 3 bases remained unmatched. Germline lookup yields CDR1 KGHSH and CDR2 LQKENI. This CDR3 has 14 residues. CDR3 DNA sequence: TGTGCCAGCTCACGACAGGGGTTGTACAATGAGCAGTTCTTC. Translating it yields CASSRQGLYNEQFF.

This clonotype turned up a few times. V gene TRBV3-1 combines with J gene TRBJ2-1; D tentatively reads TRBD1 or TRBD2 (5 bases each). The CDR3 totals 15 residues. V shed 4 bases and J shed 9 bases, with 19 bases lying between them. CDR1 LGHDT and CDR2 YNNKEL come from the germline V gene (reference sequence). The CDR3 DNA follows: TGTGCCAGCAGCCCGATCCGAAGGGACGGGGCTGAGCAGTTCTTC. Protein: CASSPIRRDGAEQFF.

The V call is TRBV15, the J call TRBJ1-4, with 8 nucleotides matching TRBD1. Germline V gene sequence: CDR1 LNHNV, CDR2 YYDKDF (reference sequence). The CDR3 spans 15 residues. The trim removed 3 bases at V and 7 bases at J, leaving 7 bases unmatched. For the CDR3, the DNA is TGTGCCACCAGCAGGGGCAGGGGGCGCGGTGAAAAACTGTTTTTT. Amino acids: CATSRGRGRGEKLFF.

The table lists this clonotype with many counts. The chain employs TRBV5-1 and TRBJ2-5; 8 bases agree with TRBD2. Germline V CDR1 and CDR2: SGHRS, YFSETQ. Trimming at V came to 6 bases and at J to 4 bases, leaving 8 bases not matched to a gene. The CDR3 covers 14 residues. The CDR3 loop reads CASTKGLEGETQYF. CDR3 coding DNA: TGCGCCAGCACGAAGGGACTAGAGGGAGAGACCCAGTACTTC.

This sequence joins TRBV7-2 and TRBJ1-3; D is ambiguous. V was cut by 5 bases and J by 1 base, with 6 bases left in between. Germline CDR1 and CDR2: SGHTA and FQGNSA. The CDR3 length is 13 residues. CDR3 sequence: CASSGRSGNTIYF. CDR3 in DNA: TGTGCCAGCAGCGGCCGGTCTGGAAACACCATATATTTT.

This clonotype occurred a few times. V gene TRBV27 combines with J gene TRBJ2-1; D possibly uses TRBD1 or TRBD2 (5 bases each). Trimming took 5 bases from V and 0 from J, leaving 8 bases between them. The CDR3 is made up of 14 amino acids. Germline CDR1 reads MNHEY; CDR2 reads SMNVEV (reference sequence). The CDR3 protein is CASSKGSSYNEQFF. The CDR3 coding sequence is TGTGCCAGCAGTAAGGGGAGCTCCTACAATGAGCAGTTCTTC.

This clonotype was observed a handful of times. V and J are TRBV20-1 and TRBJ2-2; the D gene is possibly TRBD1 (6 bases). Germline V gives CDR1 DFQATT, CDR2 SNEGSKA (reference sequence). The V end lost 1 base, the J end lost 2 bases, and 11 bases lay between the germline ends. The CDR3 covers 15 residues. In DNA form, the CDR3 reads TGCAGTGCTAGAGTCCGGACAGCCAACACCGGGGAGCTGTTTTTT. The encoded protein is CSARVRTANTGELFF.

This clonotype has ten or more counts. This chain links TRBV7-8 with TRBJ2-1, with a weak D call TRBD2 (5 bases). V shed 5 bases and J shed 4 bases, with 18 bases lying between them. Germline V gives CDR1 SGHVS, CDR2 FQNEAQ. The CDR3 runs to 16 residues. The CDR3 here is CASSITSFSGYNEQFF. CDR3 DNA sequence: TGTGCCAGCAGCATTACTAGTTTCTCTGGGTACAATGAGCAGTTCTTC.

The chain is built from TRBV5-5 and TRBJ1-1; D remains unclear. CDR3 length equals 14 residues. Deletions cut 4 bases from V and 1 base from J, with 11 bases between. Germline loops: CDR1 SGHKS, CDR2 YYEKEE (reference sequence). CDR3 sequence (DNA): TGTGCCAGCAGCCCCTTACTTGAGAACACTGAAGCTTTCTTT. This encodes CASSPLLENTEAFF.

This clonotype was picked up a small number of times. The chain couples TRBV19 to TRBJ2-3; TRBD2 matches at 8 bases. Per germline, CDR1 LNHDA and CDR2 SQIVND (reference sequence). This CDR3 is 15 amino acids long. With 7 bases clipped from V and 4 bases from J, the junction kept 10 bases outside the gene matches. The CDR3 nucleotides are TGTGCCAGTACCGAGGGACTAGGGTGGGCAGATACGCAGTATTTT. Encoded protein: CASTEGLGWADTQYF.

This clonotype was observed at least ten times. The junction departs from germline at one end; a sequencing error may be responsible. The rearrangement uses TRBV24-1 and TRBJ2-1; TRBD2 aligns across 11 bases. The CDR3 is made up of 17 amino acids. Germline V gene data show CDR1 as KGHDR and CDR2 as SFDVKD. This chain's CDR3 is CATSVTSGRSSHNEQFF. As DNA, the CDR3 is TGTGCCACCAGTGTTACTAGCGGGAGATCCTCCCACAATGAGCAGTTCTTC.

The chain carries TRBV7-9 and TRBJ1-1; no clear D gene. V was clipped by 4 bases and J by 6 bases, with 6 bases between them. Germline loops: CDR1 SEHNR, CDR2 FQNEAQ (reference sequence). This CDR3 has 11 amino acids. CDR3 region: CASSSTSEAFF. The CDR3 DNA sequence: TGTGCCAGCAGCTCAACTTCTGAAGCTTTCTTT.

This CDR3 reads CASSSQGARGSEGYTF. The CDR3 nucleotides read TGCGCCAGCAGCTCACAGGGGGCGCGCGGGTCTGAAGGCTACACCTTC. The chain carries TRBV5-1 and TRBJ1-2, with 9 bases aligning to TRBD1. Germline CDR1 and CDR2: SGHRS and YFSETQ. The CDR3 consists of 16 residues. The V gene end was trimmed by 3 bases and the J gene end by 8 bases; junction bases not matched to a gene: 14.

This clonotype showed up just a few times. The chain uses TRBV5-1 and TRBJ1-4; 8 positions agree with TRBD1. V lost 1 base to trimming and J lost 12 bases; unmatched junction nucleotides: 11. The V gene's germline CDR1 is SGHRS and CDR2 YFSETQ. The CDR3 is 15 amino acids. The CDR3 here is CASSLQSGQGGELFF. Written as DNA, the CDR3 is TGCGCCAGCAGCTTGCAGTCTGGACAGGGAGGAGAACTGTTTTTT.